Listed below are T cell receptor beta chains from one sample, sequenced in a study of shared clonotypes between healthy human individuals. The data were produced by immunoSEQ multiplex PCR, yet TCRdb's version contains in-frame clones alone and is incomplete. The sample consists of hundreds of thousands of clones, roughly 83% of them appearing once. Sequenced: PBMCs. The receptors derive from a woman aged 35 to 49 in good health. Some clones in this sample may be carry-over from other donors' samples. The CDR3 runs from the conserved cysteine through the conserved F or W. D genes are given only for firm matches. The size entry is marked missing in some rows and otherwise reads once, few, many or a size class.

cdr3_aa cdr3_nt clone_size v_call cdr3_length d_call j_call
CASRDVLKGHEKLFF TGCGCCAGCAGAGATGTGTTGAAGGGCCATGAAAAACTGTTTTTT NA TRBV10-2 15 NA TRBJ1-4
CASSEGTGNTIYF TGTGCCAGCAGCGAGGGGACTGGAAACACCATATATTTT NA TRBV27 13 NA TRBJ1-3
CASRTGITSTGELFF TGCGCCAGCCGCACCGGGATCACCAGCACCGGGGAGCTGTTTTTT NA TRBV5-1 15 NA TRBJ2-2
CASSDSGRAPYEQYF TGTGCCAGCAGCGACAGCGGGAGGGCACCCTACGAGCAGTACTTC NA TRBV7-9 15 TRBD2 TRBJ2-7
CAALSQNSPLHF TGTGCCGCACTCTCCCAGAATTCACCCCTCCACTTT NA TRBV28 12 NA TRBJ1-6
CASSPGGQGQREQYF TGTGCCAGCTCACCCGGTGGACAGGGACAACGCGAGCAGTACTTC NA TRBV18 15 TRBD1 TRBJ2-7
CASSPLAGSLGTGELFF TGTGCCAGCAGTCCCCTAGCGGGATCGTTGGGCACCGGGGAGCTGTTTTTT NA TRBV27 17 TRBD2 TRBJ2-2
CASSDNRGKTEAFF TGTGCCAGCAGTGATAACAGGGGGAAAACTGAAGCTTTCTTT NA TRBV6-1 14 TRBD1 TRBJ1-1
CASSQDKGHEQFF TGCGCCAGCAGCCAAGATAAGGGTCATGAGCAGTTCTTC NA TRBV4-3 13 NA TRBJ2-1
CAWSPRWGDGYTF TGTGCCTGGAGTCCCCGTTGGGGAGATGGCTACACCTTC NA TRBV30 13 NA TRBJ1-2
CASSLERGNEQFF TGTGCCAGCAGCTTAGAAAGGGGAAATGAGCAGTTCTTC NA TRBV11-2 13 NA TRBJ2-1
CASSQAPMNTEAFF TGCGCCAGCAGCCAAGCCCCCATGAACACTGAAGCTTTCTTT NA TRBV4-1 14 NA TRBJ1-1
CASSFPGTSGAHALYEQYF TGTGCCAGCAGCTTCCCCGGGACTAGCGGGGCCCATGCACTCTACGAGCAGTACTTC once TRBV9 19 TRBD2 TRBJ2-7
CASSPTTGFLYNEQFF TGTGCCAGCAGCCCGACGACAGGGTTCCTCTACAATGAGCAGTTCTTC NA TRBV7-9 16 TRBD1 TRBJ2-1
CASSPTGGSPLHF TGTGCCAGCAGCCCCACAGGGGGCTCACCCCTCCACTTT NA TRBV28 13 TRBD1 TRBJ1-6
CASRGLAGGRYNEQFF TGTGCCAGCAGGGGACTAGCGGGAGGGAGGTACAATGAGCAGTTCTTC NA TRBV27 16 TRBD2 TRBJ2-1
CASRGTDATNEKLFF TGCGCCAGCAGGGGGACAGATGCAACTAATGAAAAACTGTTTTTT NA TRBV5-1 15 TRBD1 TRBJ1-4
CASSLPDNEKLFF TGTGCCAGCAGTTTACCGGACAATGAAAAACTGTTTTTT NA TRBV28 13 NA TRBJ1-4
CASSWGNEQFF TGTGCCAGCAGCTGGGGCAATGAGCAGTTCTTC NA TRBV5-6 11 NA TRBJ2-1
CASSWAYGYTF TGTGCCAGCAGTTGGGCCTATGGCTACACCTTC NA TRBV2 11 NA TRBJ1-2
CASSRLAGDNEQFF TGTGCCAGCAGCAGACTAGCGGGAGATAATGAGCAGTTCTTC once TRBV28 14 TRBD2 TRBJ2-1
CASSLEDYQETQYF TGTGCCAGCAGCTTGGAGGACTACCAAGAGACCCAGTACTTC NA TRBV5-4 14 NA TRBJ2-5
CASSSLLLAGAAYEQFF TGTGCCAGCAGTTCTCTACTGCTAGCGGGAGCGGCTTATGAGCAGTTCTTC NA TRBV28 17 TRBD2 TRBJ2-1
CASSVAGTTNEKLFF TGTGCCAGCAGTGTAGCAGGGACAACTAATGAAAAACTGTTTTTT few TRBV2 15 NA TRBJ1-4
CASSPGDRGLNSPLHF TGTGCCAGCAGCCCGGGGGACAGGGGGCTGAATTCACCCCTCCACTTT NA TRBV7-9 16 TRBD1 TRBJ1-6
CASSLVKGQGYEREGHIYEQYF TGTGCCAGCAGCCTGGTTAAGGGACAGGGTTATGAGCGGGAGGGCCACATTTACGAGCAGTACTTC NA TRBV28 22 NA TRBJ2-7
CASSEPSQGYNEQFF TGTGCCAGCAGTGAACCCTCACAGGGCTACAATGAGCAGTTCTTC NA TRBV6-1 15 NA TRBJ2-1
CASSFSRIIRPYGYTF TGTGCCAGCAGTTTTAGCCGAATAATCCGTCCCTATGGCTACACCTTC NA TRBV28 16 NA TRBJ1-2
CASSLSGSGYNEQFF TGTGCCAGCAGCCTCAGCGGGAGTGGCTACAATGAGCAGTTCTTC NA TRBV5-4 15 TRBD2 TRBJ2-1
CASSPPGQETQYF TGTGCCAGCTCACCCCCCGGGCAAGAGACCCAGTACTTC NA TRBV18 13 NA TRBJ2-5
CASSPNSGAGAYEQYF TGCGCCAGCAGCCCAAACAGCGGGGCTGGGGCCTACGAGCAGTACTTC NA TRBV5-1 16 TRBD2 TRBJ2-7
CASSDGNEQFF TGTGCCAGCAGCGATGGCAATGAGCAGTTCTTC NA TRBV9 11 NA TRBJ2-1
CASSEGGRSYNEQFF TGCGCCAGCAGTGAGGGCGGGAGGAGCTACAATGAGCAGTTCTTC NA TRBV10-1 15 TRBD2 TRBJ2-1
CSILRAGGEKLFF TGCAGCATCCTGCGGGCTGGGGGCGAAAAACTGTTTTTT NA TRBV29-1 13 NA TRBJ1-4
CASILGVGGVETQYF TGCGCCAGCATCCTTGGAGTGGGGGGTGTGGAGACCCAGTACTTC NA TRBV5-1 15 NA TRBJ2-5
CASSYRQNTGELFF TGTGCCAGCAGTTACCGACAAAACACCGGGGAGCTGTTTTTT NA TRBV6-5 14 NA TRBJ2-2
CASSLLGTLSYEQYF TGTGCCAGCAGTTTGCTCGGGACACTTTCCTACGAGCAGTACTTC once TRBV27 15 NA TRBJ2-7
CASILGGRQSTEAFF TGTGCCAGCATCCTAGGTGGGAGACAAAGCACTGAAGCTTTCTTT NA TRBV11-2 15 NA TRBJ1-1
CASSQTSGSADTQYF TGTGCCAGCAGCCAGACTAGCGGGAGCGCAGATACGCAGTATTTT NA TRBV7-2 15 TRBD2 TRBJ2-3
CASSGGRTSVYEQYF TGTGCCAGTAGTGGTGGGCGAACTAGCGTATACGAGCAGTACTTC NA TRBV19 15 TRBD2 TRBJ2-7
CASSTPAGPSYEQYF TGTGCCAGTAGTACCCCAGCGGGGCCCTCCTACGAGCAGTACTTC NA TRBV19 15 TRBD2 TRBJ2-7
CASSQQGFGYTF TGTGCCAGCAGTCAACAGGGTTTTGGCTACACCTTC NA TRBV27 12 NA TRBJ1-2
CAISSGTEAFF TGTGCCATCAGCAGCGGGACAGAAGCTTTCTTT NA TRBV10-3 11 NA TRBJ1-1
CAISGAGEGEQYF TGTGCCATCAGTGGTGCAGGGGAGGGCGAGCAGTACTTC few TRBV10-3 13 NA TRBJ2-7
CASSPHPGLAGEGNIQYF TGTGCCAGCAGCCCGCACCCGGGACTAGCGGGGGAAGGAAACATTCAGTACTTC NA TRBV7-9 18 TRBD2 TRBJ2-4
CASSLEWGTRATYEQYF TGTGCCAGCAGCTTAGAGTGGGGGACTAGGGCCACCTACGAGCAGTACTTC NA TRBV11-2 17 TRBD2 TRBJ2-7